This T cell receptor (beta chain) was captured in a study of blood T cell repertoires in COVID-19. Study-level information: Collection of acute and convalescent COVID-19 samples took place in the United States, Italy and Spain. Sources were T cells, B-cell-depleted T cells, or PBMCs; the material itself was cDNA or gDNA.

Trimming at V came to 8 bases and at J to 1 base, leaving 3 bases not matched to a gene. Germline V CDR1 and CDR2: SNHLY, FYNNEI. This CDR3 has 13 residues. In the authors' workflow: Nucleated cell counts were estimated from reference gene primer amplification. Only in-frame clones appear in the TCRdb table, and some are missing; sequencing was by immunoSEQ multiplex PCR. That table furnishes V, J and clone size, whereas the DNA furnished D and trimming. The table records some 150,000 clones, roughly 84% of them present only once. The sequence was collected from a woman in her sixties with acute or convalescent COVID-19. V usage is TRBV2 and J usage is TRBJ1-1, with 8 nucleotides matching TRBD1. The sequencing sample was made of peripheral blood. The CDR3 DNA follows: TGTGCCAGCGCCCAGGGGGCGAACACTGAAGCTTTCTTT. Translating gives CASAQGANTEAFF.